This is a list of T cell receptor beta chains from one sample in a study of blood T cell repertoires in COVID-19. Libraries were prepared by immunoSEQ multiplex PCR; TCRdb keeps only in-frame clonotypes and omits some of them. The repertoire holds more than 95,000 clones, with over 75% as singletons. The sample comprised peripheral blood. Every receptor here comes from a man between 60 and 70 years old with acute or convalescent COVID-19. The CDR3 runs from the conserved cysteine through the conserved F or W. The order of the fields is V gene, D gene, clone size, CDR3 length, J gene, CDR3 protein, CDR3 DNA. D genes are given only for firm matches. Expanded clones are given a class, and other clones once, few, many or no size at all.

>TRBV7-9|.|.|14|TRBJ2-3
CASSLVTLQDTQYF
TGTGCCAGCAGCTTAGTGACACTGCAAGATACGCAGTATTTT
>TRBV5-1|TRBD2|.|16|TRBJ2-3
CASSMGTSGRTDTQYF
TGCGCCAGCAGCATGGGGACTAGCGGGCGCACAGATACGCAGTATTTT
>TRBV6-5|TRBD1|once|15|TRBJ2-7
CASSYSTGGPYEQYF
TGTGCCAGCAGTTACTCGACAGGGGGGCCCTACGAGCAGTACTTC
>TRBV19|TRBD1|.|13|TRBJ1-6
CASSRGRGQPLHF
TGTGCCAGTAGTCGAGGCAGGGGGCAACCCCTCCACTTT
>TRBV10-3|TRBD1|once|14|TRBJ2-7
CAIRRTGEPYEQYF
TGTGCCATCAGGAGGACAGGGGAGCCCTACGAGCAGTACTTC
>TRBV11-3|.|.|15|TRBJ2-2
CASSPGWENTGELFF
TGTGCCAGCAGCCCAGGGTGGGAGAACACCGGGGAGCTGTTTTTT
>TRBV11-1|TRBD2|.|16|TRBJ2-2
CASSLLGTSVSGELFF
TGTGCCAGCAGTTTACTCGGGACTAGCGTGTCCGGGGAGCTGTTTTTT
>TRBV27|TRBD1|.|17|TRBJ1-5
CASGLVGTGASNQPQHF
TGTGCCAGCGGGCTAGTCGGGACAGGGGCCAGCAATCAGCCCCAGCATTTT
>TRBV7-2|TRBD2|few|15|TRBJ2-1
CASSPGSGAANEQFF
TGTGCCAGCAGCCCCGGGAGCGGGGCGGCCAATGAGCAGTTCTTC
>TRBV5-4|.|once|13|TRBJ2-4
CASSSGEGNIQYF
TGTGCCAGCAGCTCGGGAGAGGGAAACATTCAGTACTTC
>TRBV5-4|TRBD1|.|14|TRBJ1-2
CASSVDRASYGYTF
TGTGCCAGCAGCGTGGACAGGGCCAGCTATGGCTACACCTTC
>TRBV5-1|.|.|15|TRBJ1-5
CASSSGSSPNQPQHF
TGCGCCAGCAGCTCCGGCTCTAGCCCAAATCAGCCCCAGCATTTT
>TRBV7-9|TRBD1|many|15|TRBJ2-7
CASSLSVGQAYEQYF
TGTGCCAGCAGCCTTAGCGTGGGACAGGCCTACGAGCAGTACTTC
>TRBV27|TRBD1|.|19|TRBJ1-6
CASSRDRGELSSYNSPLHF
TGTGCCAGCAGCCGAGACAGGGGCGAACTCAGCTCCTATAATTCACCCCTCCACTTT
>TRBV5-1|.|.|16|TRBJ1-4
CASSRDGQGLNEKLFF
TGCGCCAGCAGCAGGGATGGGCAGGGTCTTAATGAAAAACTGTTTTTT
>TRBV7-9|TRBD1|.|14|TRBJ1-1
CASSPLRQGAEAFF
TGTGCCAGCAGCCCCCTGCGACAGGGGGCTGAAGCTTTCTTT
>TRBV6-5|.|.|15|TRBJ1-1
CASSYSTHERGEAFF
TGTGCCAGCAGTTACTCGACCCACGAACGAGGTGAAGCTTTCTTT
>TRBV4-1|.|few|14|TRBJ2-3
CASSRGWPSDTQYF
TGCGCCAGCAGCCGAGGGTGGCCTTCAGATACGCAGTATTTT
>TRBV19|TRBD2|.|15|TRBJ2-2
CASIAGGRGTGELFF
TGTGCCAGTATTGCGGGAGGGCGGGGCACCGGGGAGCTGTTTTTT
>TRBV5-6|.|.|13|TRBJ1-3
CASSSVSGNTIYF
TGTGCCAGCTCTTCGGTCTCTGGAAACACCATATATTTT
>TRBV6-5|TRBD1|.|14|TRBJ1-2
CASSDRGGNYGYTF
TGTGCCAGCAGCGACAGGGGGGGAAACTATGGCTACACCTTC
>TRBV5-4|.|.|14|TRBJ1-1
CASFSIRLNTEAFF
TGTGCCAGCTTTAGTATACGATTGAACACTGAAGCTTTCTTT
>TRBV19|.|.|11|TRBJ1-2
CASTQGYGYTF
TGTGCCAGTACTCAGGGATATGGCTACACCTTC
>TRBV27|.|.|15|TRBJ1-2
CASSSIGGRPSGYTF
TGTGCCAGCAGTTCCATCGGAGGGAGGCCATCTGGCTACACCTTC
>TRBV27|.|.|11|TRBJ1-5
CASSLEQPQHF
TGTGCCAGCAGTTTGGAGCAGCCCCAGCATTTT
>TRBV7-9|.|.|17|TRBJ1-3
CASSLGPDRRSGNTIYF
TGTGCCAGCAGCTTAGGTCCCGACAGGCGGAGTGGAAACACCATATATTTT
>TRBV30|.|.|13|TRBJ1-5
CAWSGGSNQPQHF
TGTGCCTGGAGCGGGGGATCGAATCAGCCCCAGCATTTT
>TRBV6-1|.|many|15|TRBJ1-3
CASSELGGSGNTIYF
TGTGCCAGCAGTGAGTTGGGGGGCTCTGGAAACACCATATATTTT
>TRBV18|TRBD1|.|15|TRBJ1-3
CASSPQGATGNTIYF
TGTGCCAGCTCACCACAGGGGGCAACTGGAAACACCATATATTTT